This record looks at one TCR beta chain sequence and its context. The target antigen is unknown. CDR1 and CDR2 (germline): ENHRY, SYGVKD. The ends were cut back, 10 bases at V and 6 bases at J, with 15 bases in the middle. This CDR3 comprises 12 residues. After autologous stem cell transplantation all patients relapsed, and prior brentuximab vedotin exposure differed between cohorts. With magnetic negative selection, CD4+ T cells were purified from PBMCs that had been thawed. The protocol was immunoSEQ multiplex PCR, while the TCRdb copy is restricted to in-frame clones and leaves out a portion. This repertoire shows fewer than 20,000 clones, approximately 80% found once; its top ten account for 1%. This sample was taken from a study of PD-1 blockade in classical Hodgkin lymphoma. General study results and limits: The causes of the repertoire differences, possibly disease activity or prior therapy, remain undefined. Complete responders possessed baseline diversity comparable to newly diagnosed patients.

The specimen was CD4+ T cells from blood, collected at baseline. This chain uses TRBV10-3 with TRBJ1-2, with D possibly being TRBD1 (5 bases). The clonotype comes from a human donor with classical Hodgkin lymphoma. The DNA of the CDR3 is TGTGCCACCGAAGGGACGGTCCATGGCTACACCTTC. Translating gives CATEGTVHGYTF.